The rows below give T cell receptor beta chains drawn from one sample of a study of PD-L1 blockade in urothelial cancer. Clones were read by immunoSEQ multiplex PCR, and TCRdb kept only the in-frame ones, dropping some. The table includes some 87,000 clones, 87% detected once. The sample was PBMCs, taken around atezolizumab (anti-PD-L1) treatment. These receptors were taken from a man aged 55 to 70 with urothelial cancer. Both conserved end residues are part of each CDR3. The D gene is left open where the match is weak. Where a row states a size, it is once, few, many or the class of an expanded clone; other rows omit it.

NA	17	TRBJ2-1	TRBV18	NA	CASSLQYRVQLENEQFF	TGTGCCAGCTCACTACAATACCGGGTTCAGCTCGAGAATGAGCAGTTCTTC
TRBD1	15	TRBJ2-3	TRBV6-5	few	CASSFGQGATDTQYF	TGTGCCAGCAGTTTCGGACAGGGGGCAACAGATACGCAGTATTTT
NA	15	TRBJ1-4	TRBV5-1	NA	CASSLDGRKEEKLFF	TGCGCCAGCAGCTTGGATGGCAGAAAGGAGGAAAAACTGTTTTTT
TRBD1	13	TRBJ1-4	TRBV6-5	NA	CASSDRVREKLFF	TGTGCCAGCAGTGACAGGGTACGGGAAAAACTGTTTTTT
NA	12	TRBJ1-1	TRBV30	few	CAWTQGFSEAFF	TGTGCCTGGACCCAGGGTTTTTCTGAAGCTTTCTTT
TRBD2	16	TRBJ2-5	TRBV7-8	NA	CASSQLAGAGEETQYF	TGTGCCAGCAGTCAACTAGCGGGGGCCGGGGAGGAGACCCAGTACTTC
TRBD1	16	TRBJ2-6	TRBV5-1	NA	CASSTKTGAGANVLTF	TGCGCCAGCAGCACGAAAACAGGGGCCGGGGCCAACGTCCTGACTTTC
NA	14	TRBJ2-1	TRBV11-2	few	CASSLDWLYNEQFF	TGTGCCAGCAGCTTAGATTGGCTCTACAATGAGCAGTTCTTC
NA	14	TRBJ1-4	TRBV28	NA	CASSAGGAGEKLFF	TGTGCCAGCAGCGCGGGGGGGGCCGGCGAAAAACTGTTTTTT
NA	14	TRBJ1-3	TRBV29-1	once	CSVEFSGSGNTIYF	TGCAGCGTTGAATTTTCGGGATCTGGAAACACCATATATTTT
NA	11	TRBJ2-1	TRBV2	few	CASSEGGEQFF	TGTGCCAGCAGTGAGGGAGGCGAGCAGTTCTTC
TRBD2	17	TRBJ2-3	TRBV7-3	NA	CASSRERLAGGADTQYF	TGTGCCAGCAGCCGAGAAAGACTAGCGGGAGGTGCAGATACGCAGTATTTT
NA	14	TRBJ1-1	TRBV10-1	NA	CASSEGGKNTEAFF	TGCGCCAGCAGTGAGGGGGGCAAGAACACTGAAGCTTTCTTT
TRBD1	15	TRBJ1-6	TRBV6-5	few	CASSRNRGWDSPLHF	TGTGCCAGCAGCCGCAACAGGGGGTGGGATTCACCCCTCCACTTT
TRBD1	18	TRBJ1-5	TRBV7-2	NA	CASSEWTGDWVHNQPQHF	TGTGCCAGCAGCGAATGGACAGGGGATTGGGTTCACAATCAGCCCCAGCATTTT
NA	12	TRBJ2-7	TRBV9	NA	CASSVVGNEQYF	TGTGCCAGCAGCGTAGTCGGTAACGAGCAGTACTTC
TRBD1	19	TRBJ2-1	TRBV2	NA	CASSQGGQGGLAAYNEQFF	TGTGCCAGCAGTCAAGGGGGACAGGGAGGGCTAGCGGCCTACAATGAGCAGTTCTTC
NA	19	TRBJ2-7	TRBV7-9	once	CASSLATERALISSYEQYF	TGTGCCAGCAGCTTAGCGACGGAGAGGGCGCTTATTAGCTCCTACGAGCAGTACTTC
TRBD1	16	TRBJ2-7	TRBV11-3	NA	CASSSPSRGRPYEQYF	TGTGCCAGCAGCTCCCCATCGAGGGGGCGCCCCTACGAGCAGTACTTC
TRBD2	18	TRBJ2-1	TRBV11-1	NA	CASSPLRGERGGLGEQFF	TGTGCCAGCAGCCCCCTCCGCGGTGAGCGGGGGGGCCTCGGTGAGCAGTTCTTC
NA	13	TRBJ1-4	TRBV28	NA	CASSSGQGGKLFF	TGTGCCAGCAGTTCGGGACAAGGCGGAAAACTGTTTTTT
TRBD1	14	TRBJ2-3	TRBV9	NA	CASSVLQGADTQYF	TGTGCCAGCAGCGTCCTACAGGGGGCAGATACGCAGTATTTT
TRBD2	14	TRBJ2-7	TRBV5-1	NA	CASSSGLLTYEQYF	TGCGCCAGCAGCTCGGGACTATTAACCTACGAGCAGTACTTC
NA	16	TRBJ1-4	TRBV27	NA	CATRKPLGRGGGKLFF	TGTGCCACCCGCAAGCCACTAGGCAGGGGTGGAGGAAAACTGTTTTTT
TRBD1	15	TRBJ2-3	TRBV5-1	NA	CASSSEQGYTDTQYF	TGCGCCAGCAGCTCCGAACAGGGGTACACAGATACGCAGTATTTT
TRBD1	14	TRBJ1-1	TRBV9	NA	CASSRGQGNTEAFF	TGTGCCAGCAGCCGGGGACAGGGGAACACTGAAGCTTTCTTT
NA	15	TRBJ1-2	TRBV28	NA	CASSIGHLSHYGYTF	TGTGCCAGCAGCATAGGACACCTGTCCCACTATGGCTACACCTTC